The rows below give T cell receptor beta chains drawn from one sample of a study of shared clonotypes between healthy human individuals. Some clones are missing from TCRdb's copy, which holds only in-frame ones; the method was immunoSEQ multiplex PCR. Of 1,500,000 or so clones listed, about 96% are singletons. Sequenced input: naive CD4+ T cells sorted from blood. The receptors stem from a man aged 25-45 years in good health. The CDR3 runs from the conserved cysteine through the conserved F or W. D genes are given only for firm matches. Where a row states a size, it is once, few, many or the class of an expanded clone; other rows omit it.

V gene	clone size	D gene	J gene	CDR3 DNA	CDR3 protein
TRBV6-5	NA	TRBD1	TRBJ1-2	TGTGCCAGCACCACCGGACAGGGGATTGGCTACACCTTC	CASTTGQGIGYTF
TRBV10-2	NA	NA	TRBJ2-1	TGCGCCAGCAGTGGAGGTAGCGACCGCTCCTACAATGAGCAGTTCTTC	CASSGGSDRSYNEQFF
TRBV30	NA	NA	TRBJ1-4	TGTGCCTGGAGTGTAGGCGGAGGACGGCCTAATGAAAAACTGTTTTTT	CAWSVGGGRPNEKLFF
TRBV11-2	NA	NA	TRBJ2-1	TGTGCCAGCAGCTTAGATGCCTCGGGAGCGGCCTACAATGAGCAGTTCTTC	CASSLDASGAAYNEQFF
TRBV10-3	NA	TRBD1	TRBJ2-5	TGTGCCATCAGTGTTGGTAGGGGACAGGGATACGAGACCCAGTACTTC	CAISVGRGQGYETQYF
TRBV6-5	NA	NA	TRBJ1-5	TGTGCCAGCAGTTACTCCGCGGTTGAGGGGCGACAGCCCCAGCATTTT	CASSYSAVEGRQPQHF
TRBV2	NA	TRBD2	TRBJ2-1	TGTGCCAGCAGAGGTAGCGGGAGCCCCGGGTGGGGTGAGCAGTTCTTC	CASRGSGSPGWGEQFF
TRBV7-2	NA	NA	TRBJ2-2	TGTGCCAGCAGCCTCCACTACACCGGGGAGCTGTTTTTT	CASSLHYTGELFF
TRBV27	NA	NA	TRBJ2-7	TGTGCCAGCAGTTTAGACGGCAGAGCCTACGAGCAGTACTTC	CASSLDGRAYEQYF
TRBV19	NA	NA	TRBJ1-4	TGTGCCAGTAGAAGAACGACAGGTACTAATGAAAAACTGTTTTTT	CASRRTTGTNEKLFF
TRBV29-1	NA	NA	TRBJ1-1	TGCAGCGTTGTGCGGGGCTCGAACACTGAAGCTTTCTTT	CSVVRGSNTEAFF
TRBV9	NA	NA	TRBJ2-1	TGTGCCAGCAGTCATAGTAATGAGCAGTTCTTC	CASSHSNEQFF
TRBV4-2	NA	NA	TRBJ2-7	TGTGCCAGCAGCCAATTTGAGGGTTACTACGAGCAGTACTTC	CASSQFEGYYEQYF
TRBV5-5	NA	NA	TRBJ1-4	TGTGCCAGCAGCTTGTCCTTGGTGATTGGGGCTATTGAAAAACTGTTTTTT	CASSLSLVIGAIEKLFF
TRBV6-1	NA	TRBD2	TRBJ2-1	TGTGCCAGCAGTGATCCCAGCGGGATGTCCTACAATGAGCAGTTCTTC	CASSDPSGMSYNEQFF
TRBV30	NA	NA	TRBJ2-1	TGTGCCTGGAGTGCATCGGCTATCCGTGGCCGTGAGCAGTTCTTC	CAWSASAIRGREQFF
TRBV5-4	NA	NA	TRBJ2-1	TGTGCCAGCAGCTTGGATCAGGTTTCCTACAATGAGCAGTTCTTC	CASSLDQVSYNEQFF
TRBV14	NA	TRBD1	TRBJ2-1	TGTGCCAGCAGACAGACCGGACAGGGGTACAATGAGCAGTTCTTC	CASRQTGQGYNEQFF
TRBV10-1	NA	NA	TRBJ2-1	TGCGCCAGCAGTGACCGGACGAAAGACAATGAGCAGTTCTTC	CASSDRTKDNEQFF
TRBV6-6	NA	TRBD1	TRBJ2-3	TGTGCCACCCGGGACAGGACCACAGATACGCAGTATTTT	CATRDRTTDTQYF
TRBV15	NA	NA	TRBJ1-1	TGTGCCACCAGCAGAGATAGAAACACTGAAGCTTTCTTT	CATSRDRNTEAFF
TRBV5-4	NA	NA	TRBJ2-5	TGTGCCAGCAGCTTTATGGACGTCCAAGAGACCCAGTACTTC	CASSFMDVQETQYF
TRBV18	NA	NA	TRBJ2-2	TGTGCCAGCTCACTTTCTGCAAGAAACACCGGGGAGCTGTTTTTT	CASSLSARNTGELFF
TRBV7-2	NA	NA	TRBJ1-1	TGTGCCAGCAGCTTCAACCCTCCCATGAACACTGAAGCTTTCTTT	CASSFNPPMNTEAFF
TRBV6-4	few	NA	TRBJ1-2	TGTGCCAGCAGTGACCGGGGGGGCTACACCTTC	CASSDRGGYTF
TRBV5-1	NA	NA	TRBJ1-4	TGCGCCAGCAGCCGACGGACAGCAGATGAAAAACTGTTTTTT	CASSRRTADEKLFF
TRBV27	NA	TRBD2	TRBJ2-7	TGTGCCAGCAGTTTAGCGGGAGTTAACGAGCAGTACTTC	CASSLAGVNEQYF
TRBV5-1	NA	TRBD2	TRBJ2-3	TGCGCCAGCAGCTCAACCCCCGGGGGGAGCACAGATACGCAGTATTTT	CASSSTPGGSTDTQYF
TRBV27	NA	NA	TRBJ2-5	TGTGCCAGCAGCCCCAGGGAAATCTACCAAGAGACCCAGTACTTC	CASSPREIYQETQYF
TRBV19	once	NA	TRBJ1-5	TGTGCCAGTACCTACCAAGGACAGCCGAATCAGCCCCAGCATTTT	CASTYQGQPNQPQHF
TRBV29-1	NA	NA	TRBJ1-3	TGCAGCGGCATCCAGGATTCTGGAAACACCATATATTTT	CSGIQDSGNTIYF
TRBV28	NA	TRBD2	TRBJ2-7	TGTGCCAGCAGTAGTAGCGGGCCAAGCTCCTACGAGCAGTACTTC	CASSSSGPSSYEQYF
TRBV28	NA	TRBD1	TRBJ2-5	TGTGCCAGCAGTTTCATCAGGGGGTGGGATCCGGGAGAGACCCAGTACTTC	CASSFIRGWDPGETQYF
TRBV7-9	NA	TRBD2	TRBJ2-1	TGTGCCAGCATCGGGACTAGTCGTAGTCACCCACTTAGCAATGAGCAGTTCTTC	CASIGTSRSHPLSNEQFF
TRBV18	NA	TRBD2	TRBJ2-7	TGTGCCAGCTCACCAATTAGCGGGAGCCCTTACGAGCAGTACTTC	CASSPISGSPYEQYF
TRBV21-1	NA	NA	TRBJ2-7	TGTGCCAGCAGCAAAGTCCACAGGAGCTCCTACGAGCAGTACTTC	CASSKVHRSSYEQYF
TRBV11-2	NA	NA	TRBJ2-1	TGTGCCAGCAGCGCAACAGGGTATATTTTCTTC	CASSATGYIFF
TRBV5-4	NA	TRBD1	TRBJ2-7	TGTGCCAGCAGCCAGGGGACAGCGGTCTTCTACGAGCAGTACTTC	CASSQGTAVFYEQYF
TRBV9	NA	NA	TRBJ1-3	TGTGCCAGCAGCGAAGACCCCGGAAACACCATATATTTT	CASSEDPGNTIYF
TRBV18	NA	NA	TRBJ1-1	TGTGCCAGCTCACCAATCAGGGACACTGAAGCTTTCTTT	CASSPIRDTEAFF
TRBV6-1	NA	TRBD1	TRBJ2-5	TGTGCCAGCTGGGTCGGGACAGCCGATCAAGAGACCCAGTACTTC	CASWVGTADQETQYF
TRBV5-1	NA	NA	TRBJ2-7	TGCGCCAGCAGTAGAGGTCTCACCGACGAGCAGTACTTC	CASSRGLTDEQYF